The rows below give T cell receptor beta chains drawn from one sample of a study of CD8 T cells in Susac syndrome. TCRdb re-analysed the immunoSEQ multiplex PCR reads in MiXCR, keeping a single row per CDR3 protein. The sample lists about 210,000 distinct CDR3 sequences; 90% to 95% were seen once. Sample: CD4+ T cells from PBMCs. These TCRs come from a human donor in good health. Each CDR3 is given with its conserved first and last residue. D genes are given only for firm matches. Some rows mark clone size as missing; the rest say once, few, many or name a class of expanded clone.

>TRBJ2-6|TRBV27|.|.
CASSSTGGGANVLTF
TGTGCCAGCAGTTCGACAGGCGGCGGGGCCAACGTCCTGACTTTC
>TRBJ2-1|TRBV29-1|.|.
CSVEAPQKYEQFF
TGCAGCGTTGAAGCGCCCCAAAAGTATGAGCAGTTCTTC
>TRBJ2-1|TRBV7-2|.|TRBD1
CASSPVGTGQFF
TGTGCCAGCAGCCCCGTTGGGACAGGGCAGTTCTTC
>TRBJ2-1|TRBV30|.|TRBD2
CAWGQGGRGHNEQFF
TGTGCCTGGGGCCAGGGAGGGAGAGGACACAATGAGCAGTTCTTC
>TRBJ2-1|TRBV25-1|.|TRBD2
CASSERASGIHEQFF
TGTGCCAGCAGTGAAAGGGCTAGCGGGATCCATGAGCAGTTCTTC
>TRBJ2-3|TRBV7-9|.|TRBD2
CASSFGLAEDTQYF
TGTGCCAGCAGCTTCGGACTAGCGGAAGATACGCAGTATTTT
>TRBJ1-6|TRBV27|.|.
CASKTSTYNSPLHF
TGTGCCAGCAAAACCAGCACCTATAATTCACCCCTCCACTTT
>TRBJ2-1|TRBV30|once|.
CAWSVARGGNEQFF
TGTGCCTGGAGTGTGGCCAGGGGGGGCAATGAGCAGTTCTTC
>TRBJ2-5|TRBV9|once|TRBD1
CASSVEGGTGETQYF
TGTGCCAGCAGCGTAGAGGGCGGGACAGGAGAGACCCAGTACTTC
>TRBJ1-1|TRBV18|.|TRBD1
CASSRTGGSNTEAFF
TGTGCCAGCTCACGTACAGGGGGATCGAACACTGAAGCTTTCTTT
>TRBJ1-1|TRBV30|.|.
CAWSPVRYNTEAFF
TGTGCCTGGAGCCCCGTCCGGTACAACACTGAAGCTTTCTTT
>TRBJ1-2|TRBV20-1|.|.
CSAREGASGYTF
TGCAGTGCTAGGGAAGGGGCTTCTGGCTACACCTTC
>TRBJ1-5|TRBV20-1|.|.
CSARDRARSNQPQHF
TGCAGTGCTAGAGATCGGGCCAGGAGCAATCAGCCCCAGCATTTT
>TRBJ2-7|TRBV15|.|.
CATSREIDLGYEQYF
TGTGCCACCAGCAGAGAGATTGACCTCGGGTACGAGCAGTACTTC
>TRBJ2-6|TRBV2|.|.
CASSDWASGGANVLTF
TGTGCCAGCAGTGATTGGGCGAGTGGTGGGGCCAACGTCCTGACTTTC
>TRBJ2-3|TRBV7-9|once|TRBD1
CASSINRGATQYF
TGTGCCAGCAGCATCAACAGGGGGGCGACGCAGTATTTT
>TRBJ2-6|TRBV29-1|.|TRBD1
CSVGDRGTGANVLTF
TGCAGCGTTGGGGACAGGGGCACTGGGGCCAACGTCCTGACTTTC